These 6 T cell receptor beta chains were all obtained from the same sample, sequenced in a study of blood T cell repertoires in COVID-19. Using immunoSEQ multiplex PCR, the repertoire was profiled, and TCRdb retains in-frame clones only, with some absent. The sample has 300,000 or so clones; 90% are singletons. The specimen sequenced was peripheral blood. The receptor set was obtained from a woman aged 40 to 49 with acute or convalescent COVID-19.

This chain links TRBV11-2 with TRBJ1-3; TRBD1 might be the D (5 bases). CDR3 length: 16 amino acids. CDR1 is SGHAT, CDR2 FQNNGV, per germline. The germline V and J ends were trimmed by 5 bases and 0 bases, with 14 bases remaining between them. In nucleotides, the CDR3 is TGTGCCAGCAGCCTAGGGGTCCCTAGCTCTGGAAACACCATATATTTT. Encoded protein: CASSLGVPSSGNTIYF.

This chain's CDR3 is CASSTDRESNQPQHF. The CDR3, as DNA: TGTGCCAGCAGTACAGACAGGGAAAGCAATCAGCCCCAGCATTTT. The chain carries TRBV6-2 or TRBV6-3 and TRBJ1-5, with 7 nucleotides matching TRBD1. This CDR3 has 15 amino acids. V was clipped by 5 bases and J by 1 base; unmatched bases: 5. The germline CDR1 and CDR2 sequences are MNHEY and SVGEGT.

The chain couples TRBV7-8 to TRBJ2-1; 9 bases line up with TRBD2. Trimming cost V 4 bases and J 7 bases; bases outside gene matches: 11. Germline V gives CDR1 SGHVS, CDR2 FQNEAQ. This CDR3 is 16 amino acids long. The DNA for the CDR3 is TGTGCCAGCAGCTCGGCCGGGACTAGCTTTAAGAATGAGCAGTTCTTC. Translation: CASSSAGTSFKNEQFF. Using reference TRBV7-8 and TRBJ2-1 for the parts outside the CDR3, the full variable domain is GAGVSQSPRYKVAKRGQDVALRCDPISGHVSLFWYQQALGQGPEFLTYFQNEAQLDKSGLPSDRFFAERPEGSVSTLKIQRTQQEDSAVYLCASSSAGTSFKNEQFFGPGTRLTVL.

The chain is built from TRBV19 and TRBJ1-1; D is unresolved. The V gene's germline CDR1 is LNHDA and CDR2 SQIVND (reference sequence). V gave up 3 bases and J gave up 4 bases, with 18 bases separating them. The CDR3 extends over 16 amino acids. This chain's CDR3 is CASSMLPRYPSTEAFF. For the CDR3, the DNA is TGTGCCAGTAGTATGCTCCCCAGGTACCCCAGCACTGAAGCTTTCTTT.

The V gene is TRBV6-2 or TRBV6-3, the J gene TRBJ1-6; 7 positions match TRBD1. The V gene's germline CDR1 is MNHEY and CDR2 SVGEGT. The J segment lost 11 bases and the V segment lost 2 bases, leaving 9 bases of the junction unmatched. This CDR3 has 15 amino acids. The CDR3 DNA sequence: TGTGCCAGCAGTTACGGGACAGACCTCTTCCCACCCCTCCACTTT. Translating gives CASSYGTDLFPPLHF.

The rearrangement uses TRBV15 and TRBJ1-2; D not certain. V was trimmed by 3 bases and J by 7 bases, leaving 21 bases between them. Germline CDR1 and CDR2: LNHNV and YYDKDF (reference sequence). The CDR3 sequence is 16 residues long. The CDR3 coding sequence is TGTGCCACCAGCAGGGACCGCCTTCGGGCGGGTGGTGGCTACACCTTC. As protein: CATSRDRLRAGGGYTF.